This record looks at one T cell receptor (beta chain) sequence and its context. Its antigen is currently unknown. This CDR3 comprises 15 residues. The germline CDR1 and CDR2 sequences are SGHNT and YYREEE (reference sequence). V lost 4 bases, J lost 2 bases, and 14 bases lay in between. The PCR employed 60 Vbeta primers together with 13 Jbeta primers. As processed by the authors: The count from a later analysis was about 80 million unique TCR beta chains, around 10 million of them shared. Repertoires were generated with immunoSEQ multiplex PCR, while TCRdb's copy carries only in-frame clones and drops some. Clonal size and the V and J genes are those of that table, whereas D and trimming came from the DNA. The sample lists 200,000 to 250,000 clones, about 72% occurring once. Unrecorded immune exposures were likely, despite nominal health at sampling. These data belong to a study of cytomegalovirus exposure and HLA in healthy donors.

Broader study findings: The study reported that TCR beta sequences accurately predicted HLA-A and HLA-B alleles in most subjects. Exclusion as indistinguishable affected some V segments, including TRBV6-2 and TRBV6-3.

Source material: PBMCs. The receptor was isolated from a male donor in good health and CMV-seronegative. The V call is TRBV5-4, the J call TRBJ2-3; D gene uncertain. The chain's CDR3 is CASSPVGYSTDTQYF. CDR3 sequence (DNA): TGTGCCAGCAGCCCCGTCGGGTATTCCACAGATACGCAGTATTTT.